Described below is a single T cell receptor (beta chain) sequence and its context. Per the original data handling: Reference gene primer amplification gave estimated nucleated cell counts. The data were produced by immunoSEQ multiplex PCR, yet TCRdb's version contains in-frame clones alone and is incomplete. The D gene and trimming were derived from the DNA, and the V and J assignments and clone size from that table. The table lists around 71,000 clones, about 79% of them singletons. This specimen belongs to a study of blood T cell repertoires in COVID-19. Overall study: Sites across the United States, Italy and Spain contributed samples from acute and convalescent COVID-19. PBMCs, B-cell-depleted T cells, or T cells were the source of the cDNA or gDNA that made up the material.

Sequencing was performed on peripheral blood. The receptor comes from a man in his sixties or seventies with acute or convalescent COVID-19.

The CDR3 reads CASSLESAGSAKNIQYF. The CDR3 coding sequence is TGTGCCAGCAGTTTAGAATCGGCAGGATCGGCCAAAAACATTCAGTACTTC. The gene calls are TRBV6-2 or TRBV6-3 and TRBJ2-4, with unresolved D. V was cut by 4 bases and J by 1 base, with 17 bases left in between. The germline V gene encodes CDR1 MNHEY and CDR2 SVGEGT. CDR3 size: 17 residues.